This TCR beta chain was identified during a study of blood T cell repertoires in COVID-19. Study-wide context: T cells, B-cell-depleted T cells, or PBMCs supplied cDNA or gDNA.

Using immunoSEQ multiplex PCR, the repertoire was profiled, and TCRdb retains in-frame clones only, with some absent. The data hold approximately 290,000 clones, with approximately 85% observed a single time. V was pared by 2 bases and J by 2 bases, with 3 bases of the junction left unmatched. CDR1 MNHEY and CDR2 SVGAGI come from the germline V gene. This CDR3 comprises 16 residues. Researchers sorted participants into cohorts using their self-reported clinical history. V usage is TRBV6-5 and J usage is TRBJ2-5; 12 bases fit TRBD2. Source material: PBMCs or T cells enriched from blood (not recorded which). The TCR comes from a woman aged 25-40 years who had recovered from COVID-19. CDR3 in DNA: TGTGCCAGCAGTTACCTTGGGACTAGCGGGCAAGAGACCCAGTACTTC. The encoded protein is CASSYLGTSGQETQYF.